One sample yielded the 9 T cell receptor beta chains listed below, sequenced in a study of T cell changes during pregnancy in multiple sclerosis. Profiling relied on immunoSEQ multiplex PCR, and the TCRdb table lists in-frame clones only, not all of them. The table has some 130,000 clones, around 97% seen once. The sample consisted of peripheral blood, taken after pregnancy. All receptors come from a female donor with multiple sclerosis, enrolled in a pregnancy study.

The chain recombines TRBV5-6 with TRBJ2-3, with 15 nucleotides matching TRBD2. The junction had 6 bases not matched to a gene; V was cut back by 1 base and J by 6 bases. This CDR3 is 17 amino acids long. Germline values: CDR1 SGHDT, CDR2 YYEEEE. CDR3 nucleotides: TGTGCCAGCAGCTTGAGGACTAGCGGGAGGGCCAGGGATACGCAGTATTTT. Amino acid sequence: CASSLRTSGRARDTQYF. Full variable domain (missing parts from reference TRBV5-6 and TRBJ2-3): DAGVTQSPTHLIKTRGQQVTLRCSPKSGHDTVSWYQQALGQGPQFIFQYYEEEERQRGNFPDRFSGHQFPNYSSELNVNALLLGDSALYLCASSLRTSGRARDTQYFGPGTRLTVL.

This clone occurred once. V is TRBV5-4 and J is TRBJ1-4; 9 bases match TRBD1. Germline V CDR1 and CDR2: SGHNT, YYREEE (reference sequence). This CDR3 spans 16 amino acids. V trimming: 3 bases; J trimming: 3 bases; junction bases outside the gene matches: 6. For the CDR3, the DNA is TGTGCCAGCAGCTCTGACAGGGGGGCGGCTAATGAAAAACTGTTTTTT. Amino acids: CASSSDRGAANEKLFF.

The chain employs TRBV6-5 and TRBJ2-1, with 9 bases lining up with TRBD2. The ends lost 2 bases at V and 15 bases at J; junction bases unmatched: 8. CDR3 length: 13 residues. Germline CDR1 reads MNHEY; CDR2 reads SVGAGI. The CDR3 reads CASSYAGGPQLFF. Here the CDR3 DNA reads TGTGCCAGCAGTTACGCGGGAGGGCCACAACTGTTCTTC.

The rearrangement links TRBV6-5 to TRBJ2-3, with 8 bases lining up with TRBD1. Trimming took 8 bases from V and 1 from J; bases not matched to a gene: 2. CDR1 is MNHEY and CDR2 is SVGAGI in the germline V gene. This CDR3 comprises 13 residues. CDR3 coding DNA: TGTGCCAGCGAGGACAGGGGCACAGATACGCAGTATTTT. This encodes CASEDRGTDTQYF.

Here the CDR3 reads CATSRGTSGSYEQYF. DNA of the CDR3: TGTGCCACCAGCAGAGGGACTAGCGGGAGCTACGAGCAGTACTTC. V usage is TRBV15 and J usage is TRBJ2-7; 13 nucleotides align to TRBD2. The CDR3 contains 15 residues. V gave up 1 base and J gave up 3 bases; unmatched junction bases: 0. Per germline, CDR1 LNHNV and CDR2 YYDKDF (reference sequence).

The chain carries TRBV15 and TRBJ1-5; 8 nucleotides match TRBD1. Germline-derived CDR1 and CDR2 are LNHNV and YYDKDF (reference sequence). The CDR3 runs to 14 residues. After removal of 5 bases from V and 7 bases from J, the junction contained 7 bases not matched to a gene. The CDR3 protein is CATSQDRVGQPQHF. The CDR3 DNA reads TGTGCCACCAGCCAGGACAGGGTGGGGCAGCCCCAGCATTTT.

The V and J genes are TRBV7-3 and TRBJ2-3, with 15 bases that match TRBD2. Trimming at V came to 3 bases and at J to 12 bases, leaving 4 bases not matched to a gene. The germline V gene encodes CDR1 SGHTA and CDR2 FQGTGA. There are 14 residues in the CDR3. For the CDR3, the DNA is TGTGCCAGCAGCTTTGGGACTAGCGGGAGGAATCAGTATTTT. This encodes CASSFGTSGRNQYF.

The V call is TRBV18, the J call TRBJ1-5, with 7 nucleotides matching TRBD1. CDR3 length: 16 amino acids. V was pared by 6 bases and J by 2 bases, with 10 bases of the junction left unmatched. Germline V gene lookup returns CDR1 KGHSH and CDR2 LQKENI. CDR3 bases: TGTGCCAGCTCTCCCGGACAGGCTGGGGGCAATCAGCCCCAGCATTTT. It is translated as CASSPGQAGGNQPQHF.

The chain's CDR3 is CASRGRPEAFF. For the CDR3, the DNA is TGTGCCAGCAGGGGGCGGCCTGAAGCTTTCTTT. The chain has TRBV28 and TRBJ1-1; D might be TRBD1 (5 bases). The CDR3 runs to 11 residues. V was cut by 6 bases and J by 6 bases, with 8 bases left in between. Looked up from germline, CDR1 is MDHEN and CDR2 is SYDVKM.